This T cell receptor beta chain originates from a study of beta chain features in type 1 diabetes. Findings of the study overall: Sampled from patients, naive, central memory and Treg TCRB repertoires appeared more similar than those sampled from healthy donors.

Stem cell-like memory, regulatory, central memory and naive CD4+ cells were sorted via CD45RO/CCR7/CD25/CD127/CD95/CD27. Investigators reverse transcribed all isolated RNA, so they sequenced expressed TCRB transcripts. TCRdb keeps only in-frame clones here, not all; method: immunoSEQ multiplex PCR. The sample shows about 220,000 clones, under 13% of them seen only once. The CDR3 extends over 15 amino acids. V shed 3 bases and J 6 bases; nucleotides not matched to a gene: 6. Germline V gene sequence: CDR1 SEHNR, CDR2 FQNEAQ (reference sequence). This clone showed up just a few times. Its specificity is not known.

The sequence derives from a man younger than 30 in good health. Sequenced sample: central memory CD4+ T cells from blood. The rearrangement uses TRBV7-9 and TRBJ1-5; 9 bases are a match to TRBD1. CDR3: CASSLSGQGPQPQHF. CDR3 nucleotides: TGTGCCAGCAGCTTGTCGGGACAGGGCCCTCAGCCCCAGCATTTT.